Below, 30 T cell receptor beta chains from the same sample are listed, as sequenced in a study of beta chain features in type 1 diabetes. Overall study results and limits: TCRB CDR3s from Type 1 diabetes patients were moderately but significantly shorter in all four CD4+ subsets.

Expressed TCRB transcripts were sequenced after all isolated RNA was converted to cDNA. Measured with immunoSEQ multiplex PCR; TCRdb has only the in-frame clones, and not every one. The table lists about 160,000 clones, about a tenth of them singletons. These receptors have no identified antigens. The sequenced sample was central memory CD4+ T cells from blood. The receptor set was obtained from a man aged 30 to 45 with type 1 diabetes.

This clone was observed a few times. The J gene is TRBJ2-7, the V gene TRBV9; weak D call: TRBD2 (6 bases). The CDR3 covers 15 residues. CDR1 and CDR2 from the germline V gene are SGDLS and YYNGEE. The V end was cut by 0 bases, the J end by 3 bases, with 13 bases between. The CDR3 protein is CASSVGAGRFYEQYF. The CDR3 region has the DNA TGTGCCAGCAGCGTAGGGGCGGGGAGGTTCTACGAGCAGTACTTC.

This clone was seen only a few times. This sequence joins TRBV21-1 and TRBJ1-1; the listed D gene, TRBD1, was not tested against the DNA. TRBV21-1 is annotated as a pseudogene. The CDR3 runs to 19 residues. The CDR3 reads CASSKGTQGQGVPNTEAFF. DNA for the CDR3: TGTGCCAGCAGCAAAGGGACCCAGGGACAGGGGGTTCCAAACACTGAAGCTTTCTTT.

The V call is TRBV6-5, the J call TRBJ2-3; 10 bases fit TRBD2. After removal of 6 bases from V and 4 bases from J, the junction contained 4 bases not matched to a gene. Looked up from germline, CDR1 is MNHEY and CDR2 is SVGAGI. The CDR3 contains 14 residues. The CDR3 here is CASRIGLAADTQYF. Written as DNA, the CDR3 is TGTGCCAGCAGGATAGGACTAGCGGCAGATACGCAGTATTTT.

The CDR3 region is CASSLGRAGVNEQFF. CDR3 in DNA: TGTGCCAGCAGCTTAGGCAGGGCTGGGGTCAATGAGCAGTTCTTC. J is TRBJ2-1 and V is TRBV7-9, with D possibly TRBD1 on 5 matching bases. Trimming took off 1 base at V and 6 bases at J, with 13 bases between the two ends. The CDR3 contains 15 residues. Germline V gene data show CDR1 as SEHNR and CDR2 as FQNEAQ (reference sequence).

The genes are TRBV2 and TRBJ2-7, with 10 bases that match TRBD1. Germline V gene lookup returns CDR1 SNHLY and CDR2 FYNNEI. J lost 7 bases, V lost 7 bases, and 7 bases had no gene match. The CDR3 consists of 13 residues. CDR3 DNA: TGTGCCAGCATACAAAGGGGACAGGGGGAGCAGTACTTC. Protein: CASIQRGQGEQYF.

This clone was seen a few times. J is TRBJ2-1 and V is TRBV7-2, with 10 bases that match TRBD2. V lost 4 bases, J lost 3 bases, and 3 bases stayed unmatched. Germline CDR1 SGHTA, CDR2 FQGNSA. The CDR3 contains 15 residues. The CDR3 region is CASSSSGSIYNEQFF. CDR3 DNA sequence: TGTGCCAGCAGCTCTAGCGGGAGTATCTACAATGAGCAGTTCTTC.

The chain employs TRBV7-8 and TRBJ2-7; TRBD2 is a possible D gene (6 bases). The CDR3 extends over 13 amino acids. Germline V CDR1 and CDR2: SGHVS, FQNEAQ. The V and J ends lost 5 bases and 11 bases respectively, with 19 bases between them. DNA of the CDR3: TGTGCCAGCAGCCCGACCGCGGGGATTGGGGAGTACTTC. Protein: CASSPTAGIGEYF.

This clone has a handful of counts. This chain links TRBV7-2 with TRBJ2-1; 10 nucleotides agree with TRBD2. Trimming removed 3 bases from V and 4 bases from J; junction bases left unmatched: 6. Germline assignment: CDR1 SGHTA and CDR2 FQGNSA. There are 16 residues in the CDR3. Here the CDR3 reads CASSLSAGGNYNEQFF. The CDR3, as DNA: TGTGCCAGCAGCTTGTCAGCGGGAGGGAATTACAATGAGCAGTTCTTC. Complete variable domain (other parts from reference TRBV7-2 and TRBJ2-1): GAGVSQSPSNKVTEKGKDVELRCDPISGHTALYWYRQSLGQGLEFLIYFQGNSAPDKSGLPSDRFSAERTGGSVSTLTIQRTQQEDSAVYLCASSLSAGGNYNEQFFGPGTRLTVL.

This rearrangement joins TRBV4-3 to TRBJ2-2, with D possibly TRBD2 on 5 matching bases. The ends were cut back, 0 bases at V and 3 bases at J, with 8 bases in the middle. Germline V gives CDR1 LGHNA, CDR2 YSLEER. This CDR3 comprises 15 residues. CDR3 bases: TGCGCCAGCAGCCAAGAAGGAGCGGACACCGGGGAGCTGTTTTTT. This encodes CASSQEGADTGELFF.

A few counts support this clone. V gene TRBV7-2 combines with J gene TRBJ2-7, with 8 bases fitting TRBD2. The length of the CDR3 is 14 residues. After removal of 5 bases from V and 2 bases from J, the junction contained 5 bases not matched to a gene. The V gene's germline CDR1 is SGHTA and CDR2 FQGNSA. The CDR3 spells CASSGTSGPYEQYF. For the CDR3, the DNA is TGTGCCAGCAGCGGAACTAGCGGTCCCTACGAGCAGTACTTC.

CDR3 DNA sequence: TGTGCCAGCAGGACTAGTCGGACTGAAGCTTTCTTT. As protein: CASRTSRTEAFF. The genes are TRBV6-6 and TRBJ1-1; D remains unclear. V shed 6 bases and J shed 5 bases, with 10 bases lying between them. This CDR3 has 12 residues. In germline, CDR1 is MNHNY, CDR2 SVGAGI (reference sequence).

The J gene is TRBJ2-1, the V gene TRBV7-9; tentative D call: TRBD2 (6 bases). CDR3 length: 17 amino acids. Trimming pared 6 bases from V and 0 bases from J, leaving 18 bases between. Germline CDR1 is SEHNR and CDR2 is FQNEAQ (reference sequence). CDR3 residues: CASSPPAGRPSYNEQFF. CDR3 in DNA: TGTGCCAGCAGTCCACCCGCGGGACGACCCTCCTACAATGAGCAGTTCTTC.

This clone was seen ten or more times. The chain uses TRBV29-1 and TRBJ1-1; TRBD1 aligns across 7 bases. V lost 7 bases to trimming and J lost 1 base; unmatched junction nucleotides: 6. Per germline, CDR1 SQVTM and CDR2 ANQGSEA. CDR3 length: 13 residues. The CDR3 DNA reads TGCAGCGACAACAGGGGAACGAACACTGAAGCTTTCTTT. It translates to CSDNRGTNTEAFF.

The genes are TRBV7-2 and TRBJ2-7; 10 positions agree with TRBD2. V gave up 1 base and J gave up 3 bases; unmatched junction bases: 0. The CDR3 extends over 14 amino acids. Germline V gene sequence: CDR1 SGHTA, CDR2 FQGNSA. CDR3 sequence reads: CASSLGLAGYEQYF. The CDR3 bases are TGTGCCAGCAGCTTAGGACTAGCGGGCTACGAGCAGTACTTC.

On this clone itself: Other DNA variants within this sample encode the same CDR3. The rearrangement links TRBV4-2 to TRBJ2-3; D is uncertain. Between the trimmed V and J ends, which lost 1 base and 1 base, there was a span of 6 bases. CDR3 length: 14 residues. Germline CDR1 reads LGHNA; CDR2 reads YNFKEQ. The DNA for the CDR3 is TGTGCCAGCAGCCAAGGAACGGGCACAGATACGCAGTATTTT. Encoded protein: CASSQGTGTDTQYF.

This sequence joins TRBV7-6 and TRBJ2-5, with TRBD2 matching 8 bases. From germline, CDR1 is SGHVS and CDR2 FNYEAQ. This CDR3 contains 15 residues. The ends lost 0 bases at V and 3 bases at J; junction bases unmatched: 3. CDR3 nucleotides: TGTGCCAGCAGCTTAGCTACCGGGAGGGAAGAGACCCAGTACTTC. Translation gives CASSLATGREETQYF. The whole variable domain, remainder taken from reference TRBV7-6 and TRBJ2-5, is GAGVSQSPRYKVTKRGQDVALRCDPISGHVSLYWYRQALGQGPEFLTYFNYEAQQDKSGLPNDRFSAERPEGSISTLTIQRTEQRDSAMYRCASSLATGREETQYFGPGTRLLVL.

V and J are TRBV25-1 and TRBJ2-1, with 13 bases that match TRBD2. The CDR3 has 17 residues. The V gene end was trimmed by 1 base and the J gene end by 6 bases; junction bases not matched to a gene: 6. Germline V lookup: CDR1 MGHDK, CDR2 SYGVNS. CDR3: CASSESRTSGSPNEQFF. Written as DNA, the CDR3 is TGTGCCAGCAGTGAATCCCGGACTAGCGGGAGCCCCAATGAGCAGTTCTTC.

In this sample, this clone turned up a few times. The chain uses TRBV7-9 and TRBJ2-3; D gene uncertain. Germline V lookup: CDR1 SEHNR, CDR2 FQNEAQ (reference sequence). Trimming cost V 6 bases and J 4 bases, with 8 bases left between them. This CDR3 is built from 12 residues. The CDR3 DNA reads as TGTGCCAGCAGTCCAGGCCCAGATACGCAGTATTTT. Its protein is CASSPGPDTQYF.

As DNA, the CDR3 is TGTGCCAGCAGCTTAGATATTCCCTTACAGGGGAATGAGCAGTTCTTC. It encodes CASSLDIPLQGNEQFF. J is TRBJ2-1 and V is TRBV7-2; 7 bases line up with TRBD1. The germline V gene has CDR1 SGHTA and CDR2 FQGNSA. The CDR3 is 16 residues long. Trimming at V came to 1 base and at J to 7 bases, leaving 10 bases not matched to a gene.

This clone was seen a few times. The rearrangement uses TRBV29-1 and TRBJ2-3, with 12 bases aligning to TRBD1. The CDR3 has 15 amino acids. Trimming at V came to 4 bases and at J to 2 bases, leaving 4 bases not matched to a gene. Germline CDR1 is SQVTM and CDR2 is ANQGSEA. The CDR3 region has the DNA TGCAGCGTTGGGGGACAGGGGGCTCACACAGATACGCAGTATTTT. It encodes CSVGGQGAHTDTQYF.

The chain has TRBV19 and TRBJ2-7; tentative D call: TRBD2 (5 bases). The germline V gene has CDR1 LNHDA and CDR2 SQIVND (reference sequence). Trimming pared 3 bases from V and 3 bases from J, leaving 12 bases between. CDR3 size: 14 residues. CDR3 loop: CASSIAGSIYEQYF. The CDR3 DNA follows: TGTGCCAGTAGTATTGCTGGGAGTATCTACGAGCAGTACTTC.

This chain uses TRBV6-6 with TRBJ1-2; D gene unclear. In germline, CDR1 is MNHNY, CDR2 SVGAGI (reference sequence). There are 12 residues in the CDR3. Trimming shortened V by 7 bases and J by 4 bases, and 10 bases separated the two germline ends. The CDR3 spells CASTPSGYGYTF. CDR3 DNA sequence: TGTGCCAGCACCCCATCGGGCTATGGCTACACCTTC.

The chain has TRBV7-2 and TRBJ2-7; D is undetermined. Germline V gives CDR1 SGHTA, CDR2 FQGNSA. V lost 4 bases to trimming and J lost 6 bases, with 10 bases between them. CDR3 size: 12 residues. The CDR3 protein is CASSYPRSEQYF. The CDR3 nucleotides read TGTGCCAGCAGCTACCCTAGAAGCGAGCAGTACTTC.

The genes are TRBV9 and TRBJ2-5; 7 bases are shared with TRBD1. This CDR3 spans 15 amino acids. With V trimmed by 5 bases and J by 2 bases, 9 bases remained unmatched. From germline, CDR1 is SGDLS and CDR2 YYNGEE. The DNA for the CDR3 is TGTGCCAGCAGGGCGACAGGGAGAGGGCAAGAGACCCAGTACTTC. Translated, it gives CASRATGRGQETQYF.

The rearrangement uses TRBV2 and TRBJ1-1; possible D gene TRBD1, 5 bases. The CDR3 spans 12 residues. Trimming took 5 bases from V and 8 from J, leaving 12 bases between them. Germline CDR1 is SNHLY and CDR2 is FYNNEI. The CDR3, as DNA: TGTGCCAGCAGTTACGGACAAGGAGAAGCTTTCTTT. Translating gives CASSYGQGEAFF.

The V and J genes are TRBV18 and TRBJ1-2, with D possibly matching TRBD1 (5 bases). Looked up from germline, CDR1 is KGHSH and CDR2 is LQKENI. V dropped 1 base and J dropped 6 bases, with 9 bases sitting between them. CDR3 length equals 13 residues. The CDR3 region is CASSPRQIDGYTF. The CDR3 nucleotides are TGTGCCAGCTCACCACGACAGATCGATGGCTACACCTTC.

This clone was seen more than once but under ten times. This sequence joins TRBV18 and TRBJ2-5, with D possibly TRBD2 on 5 matching bases. Germline V gene lookup returns CDR1 KGHSH and CDR2 LQKENI. The CDR3 consists of 14 residues. Trimming pared 2 bases from V and 5 bases from J, leaving 12 bases between. CDR3 region: CASSPSGGGETQYF. CDR3 DNA: TGTGCCAGCTCACCATCAGGTGGCGGGGAGACCCAGTACTTC. Full variable domain (missing parts from reference TRBV18 and TRBJ2-5): NAGVMQNPRHLVRRRGQEARLRCSPMKGHSHVYWYRQLPEEGLKFMVYLQKENIIDESGMPKERFSAEFPKEGPSILRIQQVVRGDSAAYFCASSPSGGGETQYFGPGTRLLVL.

V gene TRBV29-1 combines with J gene TRBJ1-3, with D maybe TRBD1 (5 bases). Germline values: CDR1 SQVTM, CDR2 ANQGSEA. The CDR3 runs 11 residues. The ends were cut back, 7 bases at V and 8 bases at J, with 12 bases in the middle. The CDR3 DNA reads TGCAGCGCCCGTAAAGGGGACACCATATATTTT. Protein product: CSARKGDTIYF.

The J gene is TRBJ1-5, the V gene TRBV30, with 8 positions matching TRBD1. V trimming: 6 bases; J trimming: 4 bases; junction bases outside the gene matches: 5. The germline CDR1 and CDR2 sequences are GTSNPN and SVGIG (reference sequence). The CDR3 runs 13 residues. The CDR3, as DNA: TGTGCCTGCTCAGACAGGGGAAATCAGCCCCAGCATTTT. Translation gives CACSDRGNQPQHF.

The CDR3 sequence is CASRTNPNQPQHF. The CDR3 nucleotides read TGTGCCAGTCGGACTAACCCAAATCAGCCCCAGCATTTT. The chain carries TRBV28 and TRBJ1-5; D call uncertain. Looked up from germline, CDR1 is MDHEN and CDR2 is SYDVKM. The CDR3 has 13 amino acids. Between the trimmed V and J ends, which lost 9 bases and 4 bases, there was a span of 13 bases.